The clone carrying this TCR beta chain was observed at least ten times. The sample comes from a study of T cells after yellow fever vaccination. Study-level information: SMART-Seq v4 Ultra Low Input handled preparation of low-cell-number fractions.

One entry per CDR3 protein, called by TCRdb with MiXCR from the 5' RACE reads. Found here are some 54,000 distinct CDR3 sequences, 6% to 8.5% of them singletons; the top ten hold roughly 24%. V shed 0 bases and J shed 4 bases, with 12 bases lying between them. The CDR3 is 15 amino acids. Germline V gene lookup returns CDR1 SGHVS and CDR2 FNYEAQ. This clonotype was obtained from a young man who received the YFV17D yellow fever vaccine. The sequencing used CD8+ T cells not binding an NS4B(214-222) dextramer, sorted from PBMCs, collected around 45 days after the first yellow fever vaccination. The chain combines TRBV7-6 with TRBJ1-1; D gene uncertain. The CDR3 is CASSLALGLSTEAFF. Written as DNA, the CDR3 is TGTGCCAGCAGCTTAGCCCTAGGGCTATCCACTGAAGCTTTCTTT.